Shown below are 17 T cell receptor beta chains from a single sample sequenced in a study of blood T cells in healthy people across ages (dated by TCRdb to about 2015). Libraries were prepared through 5' RACE. This sample was sequenced with an Illumina HiSeq 2500. A second roughly 7 to 12 cycle PCR used a sample-barcoded 5' primer and a J-beta primer mix. TCRdb redid the processing of the public reads, applying fastp at Q25 and MiXCR, and retained in-frame beta chains. A single entry per CDR3 protein holds the most common genes and DNA from its merged rows. The sample data list roughly 700,000 distinct CDR3 sequences, and roughly 32% of these were observed just once. Approximately 15% of the sample goes to the ten largest clones. The sample was blood. The receptors originated from a woman of 80 years or more in good health. Donor details come from another sample of the same person, matched by shared clones.

This clonotype was recorded at least ten times. This rearrangement joins TRBV6-2 or TRBV6-3 to TRBJ2-7; no clear D. CDR1 and CDR2 (germline): MNHEY, SVGEGT. CDR3 size: 11 residues. Trimming removed 8 bases from V and 5 bases from J, with 10 bases in between. CDR3 loop: CASGRTNEQYF. DNA for the CDR3: TGTGCCAGCGGACGAACAAACGAGCAGTACTTC.

In this sample, this clonotype turned up a few times. The chain recombines TRBV7-9 with TRBJ2-1, with TRBD2 identical over 10 bases. Losses at the gene ends were 5 bases for V and 8 bases for J; bases not matched to a gene: 6. The germline V gene encodes CDR1 SEHNR and CDR2 FQNEAQ (reference sequence). The CDR3 is 14 amino acids. The CDR3 DNA follows: TGTGCCAGCAGCGTGGGACTAGCGTTGGATGAGCAGTTCTTC. Encoded protein: CASSVGLALDEQFF.

In its sample, this clonotype was seen many times. The CDR3 coding sequence is TGTGCCAGCAGCGTAAAGGGTGGCACTGAAGCTTTCTTT. Translation: CASSVKGGTEAFF. The rearrangement links TRBV9 to TRBJ1-1; no reliable D call. The CDR3 covers 13 residues. Trimming took off 1 base at V and 4 bases at J, with 8 bases between the two ends. CDR1 is SGDLS, CDR2 YYNGEE, per germline. The full variable domain, its missing parts supplied by reference TRBV9 and TRBJ1-1, is DSGVTQTPKHLITATGQRVTLRCSPRSGDLSVYWYQQSLDQGLQFLIQYYNGEERAKGNILERFSAQQFPDLHSELNLSSLELGDSALYFCASSVKGGTEAFFGQGTRLTVV.

To note about this clonotype: It may be a read error: a sequence one base away is much more abundant. The genes are TRBV7-9 and TRBJ1-2; D uncertain. The CDR3 covers 13 residues. Germline V gene sequence: CDR1 SEHNR, CDR2 FQNEAQ (reference sequence). The CDR3 region is CAGSLGDLYGYTF. The CDR3 coding sequence is TGTGCCGGCAGCTTAGGAGACCTCTATGGCTACACCTTC.

This clonotype was seen repeatedly, ten times or more. The V gene is TRBV12-3 or TRBV12-4, the J gene TRBJ2-1, with a weak D call TRBD2 (6 bases). The CDR3 extends over 16 amino acids. Trimming left V 1 base short and J 2 bases short, with 12 bases between. The CDR3 DNA is TGTGCCAGCAGTTTAGGGGTGGGGGGTACCTACAATGAGCAGTTCTTC. Translated: CASSLGVGGTYNEQFF.

The chain recombines TRBV6-1 with TRBJ1-2; D call uncertain. Trimming shortened V by 7 bases and J by 2 bases, and 11 bases separated the two germline ends. Per the germline V gene, CDR1 is MNHNS and CDR2 is SASEGT. The CDR3 contains 13 residues. This CDR3 reads CASTFTGNYGYTF. Written as DNA, the CDR3 is TGTGCCAGCACCTTTACCGGGAACTATGGCTACACCTTC.

This clonotype occurred a few times. A much bigger clone sits one base away, suggesting this may be a read error. This rearrangement joins TRBV5-1 to TRBJ2-5; 9 nucleotides line up with TRBD2. CDR3 size: 16 residues. Germline CDR1 SGHRS, CDR2 YFSETQ. V trimming: 0 bases; J trimming: 9 bases; junction bases outside the gene matches: 12. CDR3 region: CASSLALAGNEEAQYF. Here the CDR3 DNA reads TGCGCCAGCAGCTTGGCCCTAGCGGGGAACGAGGAGGCCCAGTACTTC.

The rearrangement joins TRBV6-4 to TRBJ2-1; 11 positions agree with TRBD2. Trimming cost V 0 bases and J 5 bases; bases outside gene matches: 3. The germline V gene encodes CDR1 MRHNA and CDR2 SNTAGT. CDR3 length: 16 residues. Here the CDR3 reads CASSDSIAGGHNEQFF. DNA of the CDR3: TGTGCCAGCAGTGACTCTATAGCGGGGGGGCACAATGAGCAGTTCTTC.

The J gene is TRBJ2-2, the V gene TRBV11-2; 8 bases fit TRBD2. The CDR3 extends over 16 amino acids. The V gene end was trimmed by 1 base and the J gene end by 4 bases; junction bases not matched to a gene: 5. CDR1 and CDR2 from the germline V gene are SGHAT and FQNNGV. The CDR3 DNA is TGTGCCAGCAGCTTAGGTAGCGGGGCGGCCACCGGGGAGCTGTTTTTT. It encodes CASSLGSGAATGELFF. The complete variable domain, with remaining parts taken from reference TRBV11-2 and TRBJ2-2, reads EAGVAQSPRYKIIEKRQSVAFWCNPISGHATLYWYQQILGQGPKLLIQFQNNGVVDDSQLPKDRFSAERLKGVDSTLKIQPAKLEDSAVYLCASSLGSGAATGELFFGEGSRLTVL.

The table lists this clonotype with many counts. This chain uses TRBV7-9 with TRBJ2-1; 10 bases fit TRBD1. CDR3 length: 13 residues. Germline CDR1 is SEHNR and CDR2 is FQNEAQ (reference sequence). V dropped 10 bases and J dropped 7; count of bases not matched to a gene: 7. The CDR3 DNA sequence: TGTGCCAATCCGGGACAGGGGACGAATGAGCAGTTCTTC. It specifies CANPGQGTNEQFF.

This clonotype was found many times. The chain has TRBV20-1 and TRBJ2-5; D not resolved. The CDR3 runs to 16 residues. Trimming removed 1 base at V and 5 bases at J, with 20 bases between. Germline V gene lookup returns CDR1 DFQATT and CDR2 SNEGSKA (reference sequence). CDR3 loop: CSARALNRVHGETQYF. CDR3 nucleotide sequence: TGCAGTGCTAGAGCCCTGAACCGGGTTCACGGGGAGACCCAGTACTTC.

This clonotype was seen repeatedly, ten times or more. The J gene is TRBJ1-2, the V gene TRBV20-1; D is perhaps TRBD1 (6 bases). V lost 4 bases to trimming and J lost 8 bases, with 17 bases between them. Germline V gene lookup returns CDR1 DFQATT and CDR2 SNEGSKA (reference sequence). The CDR3 runs to 13 residues. Here the CDR3 DNA reads TGCAGTGCTAATAATGTACAGGGTTGGGGCTACACCTTC. This translates into CSANNVQGWGYTF.

This clonotype occurred many times. V gene TRBV2 combines with J gene TRBJ2-5, with 8 positions matching TRBD1. CDR3 length: 15 amino acids. The junction had 5 bases not matched to a gene; V was cut back by 3 bases and J by 2 bases. Germline values: CDR1 SNHLY, CDR2 FYNNEI. CDR3 in amino acids: CASSDGTGVQETQYF. CDR3 bases: TGTGCCAGCAGTGATGGGACAGGAGTACAAGAGACCCAGTACTTC.

Turning to this clonotype: This could be a read error, since a much larger clone is one nucleotide away. The conserved phenylalanine or tryptophan normally closing the CDR3 is absent here, so this likely arose from a read error. The CDR3: CASSYLERGSQYL. The CDR3 DNA reads as TGTGCCAGCAGTTACTTAGAGAGGGGTTCGCAGTATTTG. The genes are TRBV6-6 and TRBJ2-3; D may correspond to TRBD1 or TRBD2 (5 bases each). There are 13 residues in the CDR3. CDR1 and CDR2 from the germline V gene are MNHNY and SVGAGI (reference sequence). Trimming took off 1 base at V and 10 bases at J, with 12 bases between the two ends.

This clonotype was seen at least ten times. The CDR3 nucleotides are TGTGCCAGCAGCTTGAAGACTAGCGGGTTCTACAATGAGCAGTTCTTC. This translates into CASSLKTSGFYNEQFF. The chain employs TRBV7-2 and TRBJ2-1, with 10 bases that match TRBD2. The CDR3 sequence is 16 residues long. The V segment lost 3 bases and the J segment 3 bases; nucleotides outside the gene matches: 5. Germline loops: CDR1 SGHTA, CDR2 FQGNSA.

V and J are TRBV30 and TRBJ2-1; D is uncertain. This CDR3 contains 15 residues. Germline lookup yields CDR1 GTSNPN and CDR2 SVGIG (reference sequence). Between the trimmed V and J ends, which lost 0 bases and 5 bases, there was a span of 14 bases. The CDR3 sequence is CAWSVGQVINNEQFF. The CDR3 DNA reads as TGTGCCTGGAGTGTAGGTCAGGTAATTAACAATGAGCAGTTCTTC.

This clonotype was detected a few times. The rearrangement joins TRBV30 to TRBJ2-1; D may be TRBD1 (6 bases). The germline V and J ends were trimmed by 0 bases and 8 bases, with 11 bases remaining between them. Germline CDR1 GTSNPN, CDR2 SVGIG (reference sequence). The CDR3 sequence is 13 residues long. The CDR3 nucleotides are TGTGCCTGGAGTGTACCTCCAGGGGATGAGCAGTTCTTC. It codes for CAWSVPPGDEQFF.